The 22 T cell receptor beta chains below all came from one sample that was sequenced in a study of a mutant IDH1 vaccine in newly diagnosed glioma. Only in-frame clones appear in the TCRdb table, and some are missing; sequencing was by immunoSEQ multiplex PCR. This sample carries under 150,000 clones, about nine tenths of them seen once, and the ten largest clones take roughly 0.57%. The antigens for these receptors are not known. The time point: week 11, during vaccination. Topical imiquimod was applied with each vaccine dose, which held 300 ug of mutant IDH1 20-mer peptide. This specimen was PBMCs, taken from a glioma patient whose treatment included an IDH1 peptide vaccine. The receptors were sampled from a woman in her forties or fifties with glioma.

This CDR3 is CAWRGYYSNTEAFF. DNA of the CDR3: TGTGCCTGGAGGGGGTATTATTCCAACACTGAAGCTTTCTTT. The chain joins TRBV30 to TRBJ1-1; no clear D gene. Trimming removed 3 bases from V and 2 bases from J, with 13 bases in between. This CDR3 comprises 14 residues. Per the germline V gene, CDR1 is GTSNPN and CDR2 is SVGIG (reference sequence).

In its sample, this clone was seen once. The V and J genes are TRBV9 and TRBJ2-7, with 14 nucleotides matching TRBD2. The CDR3 runs to 15 residues. In germline, CDR1 is SGDLS, CDR2 YYNGEE. Unmatched junction bases numbered 1, after V lost 0 bases and J lost 5 bases. The CDR3 region is CASSVGGLAGDEQYF. In DNA form, the CDR3 reads TGTGCCAGCAGCGTAGGGGGACTAGCGGGAGACGAGCAGTACTTC.

The V call is TRBV11-2, the J call TRBJ2-1; TRBD2 matches 7 bases. The CDR3 totals 13 residues. J gave up 12 bases and V 3 bases, and 8 bases lay outside the gene matches. Germline V gene sequence: CDR1 SGHAT, CDR2 FQNNGV. Here the CDR3 reads CASSFRDGRRQFF. The CDR3 region has the DNA TGTGCCAGCAGCTTTAGGGACGGGAGGCGGCAGTTCTTC.

The V and J genes are TRBV9 and TRBJ2-5; 10 bases line up with TRBD2. The germline gives CDR1 SGDLS, CDR2 YYNGEE. There are 17 residues in the CDR3. Unmatched junction bases numbered 11, after V lost 4 bases and J lost 2 bases. In DNA form, the CDR3 reads TGTGCCAGCAGCCCCAGATTAGGACTAGCGGTGCAAGAGACCCAGTACTTC. Translation gives CASSPRLGLAVQETQYF.

V is TRBV7-3 and J is TRBJ2-1, with 10 bases that match TRBD2. This CDR3 is 13 amino acids long. V was pared by 6 bases and J by 6 bases, with 2 bases of the junction left unmatched. CDR1 is SGHTA and CDR2 is FQGTGA in the germline V gene. The CDR3 here is CASSPSGSNEQFF. The CDR3 DNA reads as TGTGCCAGCAGTCCTAGCGGGAGCAATGAGCAGTTCTTC.

The chain employs TRBV6-5 and TRBJ1-2, with D unclear. V was trimmed by 5 bases and J by 4 bases, leaving 11 bases between them. The CDR3 runs to 13 residues. Germline CDR1 reads MNHEY; CDR2 reads SVGAGI. The CDR3 loop reads CASSEANLYGYTF. CDR3 DNA: TGTGCCAGCAGTGAAGCAAACCTCTATGGCTACACCTTC.

The gene calls are TRBV7-9 and TRBJ1-6; 9 positions agree with TRBD1. Germline V gene lookup returns CDR1 SEHNR and CDR2 FQNEAQ (reference sequence). J was trimmed by 7 bases and V by 5 bases; bases with no gene match: 6. The CDR3 contains 15 residues. The CDR3 DNA follows: TGTGCCAGCAGCCTGAGGGGGACAGGGAATTCACCCCTCCACTTT. It yields the protein CASSLRGTGNSPLHF.

The rearrangement links TRBV27 to TRBJ2-7; TRBD1 might be the D (6 bases). The CDR3 is 13 residues long. Germline V gene data show CDR1 as MNHEY and CDR2 as SMNVEV (reference sequence). Trimming shortened V by 2 bases and J by 3 bases, and 8 bases separated the two germline ends. CDR3 nucleotide sequence: TGTGCCAGCAGTTTAGGACAGTTCTACGAGCAGTACTTC. Residues: CASSLGQFYEQYF.

The chain joins TRBV11-2 to TRBJ2-7; unclear D gene. This CDR3 has 14 amino acids. Trimming shortened V by 6 bases and J by 0 bases, and 12 bases separated the two germline ends. The V gene's germline CDR1 is SGHAT and CDR2 FQNNGV. In nucleotides, the CDR3 is TGTGCCAGCAGACTCGGTGGAAGCTCCTACGAGCAGTACTTC. This sequence encodes CASRLGGSSYEQYF. The variable domain in full, completed from reference TRBV11-2 and TRBJ2-7, reads EAGVAQSPRYKIIEKRQSVAFWCNPISGHATLYWYQQILGQGPKLLIQFQNNGVVDDSQLPKDRFSAERLKGVDSTLKIQPAKLEDSAVYLCASRLGGSSYEQYFGPGTRLTVT.

The chain has TRBV2 and TRBJ2-6, with D possibly being TRBD2 (6 bases). Germline CDR1 and CDR2: SNHLY and FYNNEI. The CDR3 extends over 16 amino acids. With 2 bases removed from V and 1 base from J, the gap between germline ends came to 9 bases. In DNA form, the CDR3 reads TGTGCCAGCAGTGAATGGAGGGGATCTGGGGCCAACGTCCTGACTTTC. Translation: CASSEWRGSGANVLTF.

This clone was observed once. The rearrangement joins TRBV29-1 to TRBJ2-3; D gene uncertain. V was cut by 4 bases and J by 2 bases, with 10 bases left in between. The germline CDR1 and CDR2 sequences are SQVTM and ANQGSEA. This CDR3 is built from 13 residues. The CDR3: CSVGVRLTDTQYF. In DNA, the CDR3 is TGCAGCGTTGGTGTCAGGCTCACAGATACGCAGTATTTT.

The table lists this clone with a count of one. This sequence joins TRBV5-8 and TRBJ2-3, with TRBD2 identical over 10 bases. Germline CDR1 and CDR2: SGHTS and YDEGEE. CDR3 length equals 16 residues. The V segment lost 1 base and the J segment 3 bases; nucleotides outside the gene matches: 5. The CDR3 protein is CASSLLASGSTDTQYF. In DNA form, the CDR3 reads TGTGCCAGCAGCTTGTTGGCTAGCGGGAGTACAGATACGCAGTATTTT. Full variable domain (missing parts from reference TRBV5-8 and TRBJ2-3): EAGVTQSPTHLIKTRGQQATLRCSPISGHTSVYWYQQALGLGLQFLLWYDEGEERNRGNFPPRFSGRQFPNYSSELNVNALELEDSALYLCASSLLASGSTDTQYFGPGTRLTVL.

The chain couples TRBV5-7 to TRBJ2-7, with unresolved D. TRBV5-7 falls under the ORF class, with uncertain function. Trimming stripped 0 bases from V and 2 bases from J, with 18 bases between. This CDR3 comprises 17 residues. The CDR3 sequence is CASSLDRPPLGTYEQYF. The DNA of the CDR3 is TGTGCCAGCAGCTTGGATCGTCCCCCCCTTGGGACCTACGAGCAGTACTTC.

The chain carries TRBV30 and TRBJ2-1; TRBD2 is a possible D gene (5 bases). The CDR3 has 13 residues. CDR1 and CDR2 (germline): GTSNPN, SVGIG (reference sequence). V was trimmed by 0 bases and J by 7 bases, leaving 10 bases between them. CDR3 loop: CAWSVALDNEQFF. The CDR3 DNA is TGTGCCTGGAGTGTCGCACTAGATAATGAGCAGTTCTTC.

The chain combines TRBV5-1 with TRBJ1-1, with 9 nucleotides matching TRBD1. The V gene's germline CDR1 is SGHRS and CDR2 YFSETQ. This CDR3 contains 15 residues. The J segment lost 2 bases and the V segment lost 4 bases, leaving 6 bases of the junction unmatched. In DNA, the CDR3 is TGCGCCAGCAGCCTACAGGGGGCTGAAAACACTGAAGCTTTCTTT. Protein: CASSLQGAENTEAFF.

This clone was counted once. This chain links TRBV28 with TRBJ2-5; TRBD2 aligns across 10 bases. J lost 6 bases, V lost 7 bases, and 8 bases had no gene match. The CDR3 runs to 14 residues. Per the germline V gene, CDR1 is MDHEN and CDR2 is SYDVKM. Written as DNA, the CDR3 is TGTGCCAGCAAAATAGCGGGAGGTGGTAAGACCCAGTACTTC. It translates to CASKIAGGGKTQYF.

The genes are TRBV5-1 and TRBJ2-7, with TRBD2 identical over 7 bases. The CDR3 extends over 14 amino acids. After removal of 4 bases from V and 3 bases from J, the junction contained 7 bases not matched to a gene. The germline V gene encodes CDR1 SGHRS and CDR2 YFSETQ. For the CDR3, the DNA is TGCGCCAGCAGCGCCTGGACGGGAGGCTACGAGCAGTACTTC. Its protein product is CASSAWTGGYEQYF.

The V and J genes are TRBV6-6 and TRBJ2-5; 7 bases match TRBD1. After removal of 0 bases from V and 4 bases from J, the junction contained 8 bases not matched to a gene. The germline V gene has CDR1 MNHNY and CDR2 SVGAGI (reference sequence). This CDR3 comprises 16 residues. CDR3 DNA sequence: TGTGCCAGCAGTTACTCGCCAGGGGGATATCGAGAGACCCAGTACTTC. Translated, it gives CASSYSPGGYRETQYF.

The chain has TRBV7-9 and TRBJ1-4; weak D call: TRBD1 (6 bases). The CDR3 loop spans 16 amino acids. The germline V and J ends were trimmed by 1 base and 8 bases, with 17 bases remaining between them. Germline V gene lookup returns CDR1 SEHNR and CDR2 FQNEAQ (reference sequence). This CDR3 reads CASSLVQGTLREKLFF. DNA for the CDR3: TGTGCCAGCAGCTTAGTACAGGGAACATTGCGGGAAAAACTGTTTTTT.

The chain uses TRBV5-4 and TRBJ2-2; 7 bases align to TRBD1. The CDR3 contains 16 residues. Trimming took 4 bases from V and 4 from J; bases not matched to a gene: 10. Germline V lookup: CDR1 SGHNT, CDR2 YYREEE (reference sequence). The CDR3 spells CASSVLDRDVTGELFF. The CDR3 region has the DNA TGTGCCAGCAGCGTGCTTGACAGGGATGTCACCGGGGAGCTGTTTTTT.

The genes are TRBV12-2 and TRBJ2-7; the D call of TRBD2 is as the table states it, not checked on the DNA. TRBV12-2 is designated a pseudogene. The CDR3 has 15 residues. CDR3 coding DNA: TGTGCAAGTCGCTTAGCGCGGGGTAGCGGCTACGAGCAGTACTTC. Its translation: CASRLARGSGYEQYF.

This rearrangement joins TRBV28 to TRBJ2-7; D is unclear. The V gene lost 7 bases and the J gene lost 2 bases, with 9 bases spanning the gap. The CDR3 is made up of 12 amino acids. Germline V gives CDR1 MDHEN, CDR2 SYDVKM. CDR3 loop: CASIGGAYEQYF. As DNA, the CDR3 is TGTGCCAGCATTGGCGGAGCCTACGAGCAGTACTTC. Full variable domain (rest looked up from reference TRBV28 and TRBJ2-7): DVKVTQSSRYLVKRTGEKVFLECVQDMDHENMFWYRQDPGLGLRLIYFSYDVKMKEKGDIPEGYSVSREKKERFSLILESASTNQTSMYLCASIGGAYEQYFGPGTRLTVT.